The 26 T cell receptor beta chains listed next were all sequenced from one sample in a study of neurological immune-mediated disorders. Indicated time point: longitudinal time-point 3. MiXCR was run by TCRdb on the 5' RACE reads, yielding one entry per CDR3 protein. Of roughly 100,000 distinct CDR3 sequences listed, 10% to 14% are singletons. Sequencing input: PBMCs. The source is a female donor with HTLV-1-associated myelopathy (HAM/TSP).

In its sample, this clonotype was seen many times. The chain employs TRBV10-3 and TRBJ2-4; 9 nucleotides agree with TRBD1. V gave up 0 bases and J gave up 3 bases; unmatched junction bases: 18. Germline values: CDR1 ENHRY, CDR2 SYGVKD. The CDR3 consists of 21 residues. CDR3 residues: CAISESLTGQGAPKVKNIQYF. The CDR3 coding sequence is TGTGCCATCAGTGAGTCGTTAACGGGACAGGGCGCCCCTAAGGTCAAAAACATTCAGTACTTC.

This clonotype was counted many times. The rearrangement uses TRBV6-1 and TRBJ2-3; TRBD1 aligns across 9 bases. Germline assignment: CDR1 MNHNS and CDR2 SASEGT. The length of the CDR3 is 13 residues. V lost 5 bases to trimming and J lost 5 bases; unmatched junction nucleotides: 2. The CDR3 region has the DNA TGTGCCAGCAGTACGGACAGGGGAGATACGCAGTATTTT. Amino acid sequence: CASSTDRGDTQYF.

This clonotype showed up many times. CDR3 DNA: TGCGCCAGCAGCTTGGTAATGCTAGGGGGCGCGAACACCGGGGAGCTGTTTTTT. Translation gives CASSLVMLGGANTGELFF. V gene TRBV5-1 combines with J gene TRBJ2-2, with 7 bases fitting TRBD1. V dropped 0 bases and J dropped 0; count of bases not matched to a gene: 8. The CDR3 length is 18 residues. Germline V gene lookup returns CDR1 SGHRS and CDR2 YFSETQ.

This clonotype was detected ten times or more. The chain joins TRBV20-1 to TRBJ2-1; no clear D. V was cut by 7 bases and J by 4 bases, with 17 bases left in between. This CDR3 spans 14 amino acids. CDR1 and CDR2 from the germline V gene are DFQATT and SNEGSKA (reference sequence). This chain's CDR3 is CSGMPAESYNEQFF. The CDR3 DNA reads as TGCAGTGGCATGCCCGCGGAGAGTTACAATGAGCAGTTCTTC.

This clonotype was seen many times. This rearrangement joins TRBV20-1 to TRBJ2-1; 9 nucleotides align to TRBD2. There are 14 residues in the CDR3. The germline CDR1 and CDR2 sequences are DFQATT and SNEGSKA (reference sequence). With 3 bases clipped from V and 7 bases from J, the junction kept 7 bases outside the gene matches. CDR3 loop: CSASVASGKNEQFF. The CDR3 bases are TGCAGTGCTAGCGTGGCTAGCGGGAAAAATGAGCAGTTCTTC.

Comment on this clonotype: A read error is possible here, since a much larger clone lies one base away. This sequence joins TRBV15 and TRBJ2-3; a weak D match, TRBD2 (7 bases). CDR3 size: 16 residues. Per germline, CDR1 LNHNV and CDR2 YYDKDF (reference sequence). The DNA for the CDR3 is TGTGCTACCAGCAGAGAACGGGACTACAGGACAGATATGCAGTATTTT. Translating it yields CATSRERDYRTDMQYF.

At least ten counts were recorded for this clonotype. An end of the junction does not agree with germline; a read error may underlie this. The genes are TRBV7-2 and TRBJ2-7; 8 nucleotides match TRBD1. Germline V gene sequence: CDR1 SGHTA, CDR2 FQGNSA. The CDR3 has 12 amino acids. The CDR3 sequence: CASSLDGTGCSF. Written as DNA, the CDR3 is TGTGCCAGCAGCTTGGACGGGACAGGCTGTTCCTTC. Variable domain in full (rest from reference TRBV7-2 and TRBJ2-7): GAGVSQSPSNKVTEKGKDVELRCDPISGHTALYWYRQSLGQGLEFLIYFQGNSAPDKSGLPSDRFSAERTGGSVSTLTIQRTQQEDSAVYLCASSLDGTGCSFGPGTRLTVT.

This clonotype was recorded many times. The CDR3 DNA sequence: TGCGCCAGCAGCCAAGTGGGGGCGGACTATGGCTACACCTTC. The encoded protein is CASSQVGADYGYTF. The chain uses TRBV4-1 and TRBJ1-2, with D perhaps matching TRBD1 (6 bases). CDR3 size: 14 residues. Germline CDR1 MGHRA, CDR2 YSYEKL. Trimming removed 1 base from V and 3 bases from J, with 9 bases in between.

This clonotype was detected many times. The chain employs TRBV20-1 and TRBJ1-2, with a possible D match to TRBD1 (5 bases). CDR1 and CDR2 from the germline V gene are DFQATT and SNEGSKA (reference sequence). The length of the CDR3 is 14 residues. V was trimmed by 5 bases and J by 7 bases, leaving 20 bases between them. As DNA, the CDR3 is TGCAGTGCTGCACCGGGACGGAGTTTTGGTGGCTACACCTTC. Translated, it gives CSAAPGRSFGGYTF.

The chain joins TRBV29-1 to TRBJ2-7; the D is unclear. With 4 bases removed from V and 3 bases from J, the gap between germline ends came to 7 bases. Per the germline V gene, CDR1 is SQVTM and CDR2 is ANQGSEA. The CDR3 sequence is 11 residues long. CDR3 in amino acids: CSVVRDYEQYF. CDR3 sequence (DNA): TGCAGCGTTGTTAGGGACTACGAGCAGTACTTC.

This clonotype was recorded many times. The J gene is TRBJ2-7, the V gene TRBV29-1; TRBD1 is a possible D gene (5 bases). Germline CDR1 and CDR2: SQVTM and ANQGSEA. Between the trimmed V and J ends, which lost 2 bases and 2 bases, there was a span of 13 bases. The CDR3 loop spans 14 amino acids. The CDR3 reads CSVEQGRAPYEQYF. The DNA of the CDR3 is TGCAGCGTTGAACAAGGCAGGGCCCCCTACGAGCAGTACTTC.

In this sample, this clonotype turned up many times. The CDR3 spells CSAKKGTGLETQYF. The CDR3 nucleotides read TGCAGTGCTAAAAAAGGGACAGGGTTGGAGACCCAGTACTTC. The chain joins TRBV20-1 to TRBJ2-5; TRBD1 matches 9 bases. The V gene end was trimmed by 4 bases and the J gene end by 5 bases; junction bases not matched to a gene: 8. Germline V gene sequence: CDR1 DFQATT, CDR2 SNEGSKA (reference sequence). The CDR3 has 14 residues.

This clonotype showed up many times. The DNA for the CDR3 is TGTGCCTCGAACGACCGTTCCGGGGAGCAGTTCTTC. It encodes CASNDRSGEQFF. The chain carries TRBV10-3 and TRBJ2-1; D not certain. Deletions cut 11 bases from V and 10 bases from J, with 18 bases between. There are 12 residues in the CDR3. The germline V gene has CDR1 ENHRY and CDR2 SYGVKD.

This clonotype came up a few times. The rearrangement links TRBV7-9 to TRBJ1-5, with D hard to call. Trimming removed 5 bases from V and 2 bases from J, with 10 bases in between. This CDR3 is 14 amino acids long. Germline lookup yields CDR1 SEHNR and CDR2 FQNEAQ (reference sequence). The CDR3 DNA sequence: TGTGCCAGCAGCCGATCAGGCGGCAATCAGCCCCAGCATTTT. Protein sequence: CASSRSGGNQPQHF. Based on the CDR3 plus reference TRBV7-9 and TRBJ1-5, the full variable domain is DTGVSQNPRHKITKRGQNVTFRCDPISEHNRLYWYRQTLGQGPEFLTYFQNEAQLEKSRLLSDRFSAERPKGSFSTLEIQRTEQGDSAMYLCASSRSGGNQPQHFGDGTRLSIL.

This clonotype is medium-sized by share. The chain couples TRBV5-1 to TRBJ1-1; tentative D call: TRBD1 (5 bases). V gave up 3 bases and J gave up 0 bases, with 12 bases separating them. Germline V gene lookup returns CDR1 SGHRS and CDR2 YFSETQ. The CDR3 runs to 15 residues. The CDR3: CASSSGGGMNTEAFF. Written as DNA, the CDR3 is TGCGCCAGCAGCTCGGGCGGGGGTATGAACACTGAAGCTTTCTTT.

This clonotype was observed many times. The genes are TRBV5-1 and TRBJ2-6; D not resolved. Germline lookup yields CDR1 SGHRS and CDR2 YFSETQ. Trimming pared 4 bases from V and 0 bases from J, leaving 8 bases between. The CDR3 contains 15 residues. DNA of the CDR3: TGCGCCAGCAGCCGCGTTAGCTCTGGGGCCAACGTCCTGACTTTC. Its protein product is CASSRVSSGANVLTF. Full variable domain (missing parts from reference TRBV5-1 and TRBJ2-6): KAGVTQTPRYLIKTRGQQVTLSCSPISGHRSVSWYQQTPGQGLQFLFEYFSETQRNKGNFPGRFSGRQFSNSRSEMNVSTLELGDSALYLCASSRVSSGANVLTFGAGSRLTVL.

V usage is TRBV20-1 and J usage is TRBJ2-7; D is tentatively TRBD1 or TRBD2 (5 bases each). CDR1 is DFQATT and CDR2 is SNEGSKA in the germline V gene (reference sequence). Trimming stripped 2 bases from V and 6 bases from J, with 17 bases between. The length of the CDR3 is 14 residues. CDR3 loop: CSARNLGERSEQYF. CDR3 bases: TGCAGTGCTAGAAATCTGGGGGAAAGGAGCGAGCAGTACTTC.

This clonotype was observed many times. This sequence joins TRBV20-1 and TRBJ2-5; 8 positions agree with TRBD1. Germline CDR1 reads DFQATT; CDR2 reads SNEGSKA (reference sequence). The CDR3 consists of 14 residues. Germline trimming cut 5 bases from V and 3 bases from J; bases unmatched to any gene: 8. The CDR3 sequence: CSARQGQAKETQYF. DNA for the CDR3: TGCAGTGCTCGTCAGGGACAGGCAAAAGAGACCCAGTACTTC.

Many counts were recorded for this clonotype. The chain employs TRBV5-1 and TRBJ2-1; 11 nucleotides line up with TRBD1. This CDR3 is built from 15 residues. The ends lost 2 bases at V and 7 bases at J; junction bases unmatched: 5. In germline, CDR1 is SGHRS, CDR2 YFSETQ. For the CDR3, the DNA is TGCGCCAGCAGCTTTGGGACAGGGGGGGGGAATGAGCAGTTCTTC. Protein sequence: CASSFGTGGGNEQFF.

This clonotype occurred a few times. The J gene is TRBJ2-3, the V gene TRBV11-2; 7 bases are shared with TRBD2. Germline CDR1 and CDR2: SGHAT and FQNNGV. CDR3 length: 15 amino acids. V was clipped by 0 bases and J by 8 bases; unmatched bases: 8. The CDR3 nucleotides are TGTGCCAGCAGCTTAGATCTAGCGGCGCTAGGTACGCAGTATTTT. Protein: CASSLDLAALGTQYF.

Remarks on this clonotype: A read error may produce the germline difference seen at one junction end. This sequence joins TRBV12-3 or TRBV12-4 and TRBJ2-1, with TRBD2 as a possible D gene (6 bases). This CDR3 has 15 residues. The CDR3 DNA reads as TGTGCCAGAAGTCTACTAGGAGGGTGCTACTATGAGCAGTTCTTC. Translated: CARSLLGGCYYEQFF.

This clonotype was detected many times. The chain uses TRBV9 and TRBJ2-3, with D hard to call. Trimming removed 2 bases from V and 3 bases from J, with 13 bases in between. The CDR3 runs 15 residues. Germline-derived CDR1 and CDR2 are SGDLS and YYNGEE. DNA of the CDR3: TGTGCCAGCAGCGTGAGCCCCGGGCTGACAGATACGCAGTATTTT. It specifies CASSVSPGLTDTQYF.

This clonotype was counted ten times or more. This chain joins TRBV10-3 and TRBJ2-7, with D perhaps matching TRBD1 (7 bases). V was pared by 10 bases and J by 6 bases, with 19 bases between. The CDR3 runs 13 residues. Germline CDR1 ENHRY, CDR2 SYGVKD. This chain's CDR3 is CATGGTDAFEQYF. The CDR3 bases are TGTGCCACCGGCGGGACAGACGCCTTCGAGCAGTACTTC.

As to this clonotype: A much larger clonotype is one base distant, so this may be a read error. CDR3 DNA: TGCGCCAGCAGTGAGACCTGGACGCTAATCTCCTACGAGCAGTACTTC. It encodes CASSETWTLISYEQYF. V gene TRBV10-2 combines with J gene TRBJ2-7; D is unresolved. Trimming removed 2 bases from V and 0 bases from J, with 14 bases in between. The CDR3 is 16 residues long. From germline, CDR1 is WSHSY and CDR2 SAAADI.

Concerning this clonotype: A much larger clone lies a single base off, so this may be a read error. The rearrangement uses TRBV28 and TRBJ2-5; 8 nucleotides match TRBD2. With 6 bases clipped from V and 2 bases from J, the junction kept 8 bases outside the gene matches. The CDR3 runs to 15 residues. Germline V gene data show CDR1 as MDHEN and CDR2 as SYDVKM. CDR3 protein: CASRPPSSGQETQYF. DNA of the CDR3: TGTGCCAGCAGACCCCCCTCTAGCGGGCAAGAGACCCAGTACTTC.

The chain employs TRBV11-2 and TRBJ2-1; a weak D match, TRBD2 (6 bases). Trimming pared 5 bases from V and 3 bases from J, leaving 11 bases between. CDR3 length: 14 residues. Germline V CDR1 and CDR2: SGHAT, FQNNGV. The CDR3 loop reads CASSPFSGYNEQFF. The CDR3 DNA reads TGTGCCAGCAGCCCGTTTAGCGGCTACAATGAGCAGTTCTTC. Supplemented by reference TRBV11-2 and TRBJ2-1, the full variable domain reads EAGVAQSPRYKIIEKRQSVAFWCNPISGHATLYWYQQILGQGPKLLIQFQNNGVVDDSQLPKDRFSAERLKGVDSTLKIQPAKLEDSAVYLCASSPFSGYNEQFFGPGTRLTVL.